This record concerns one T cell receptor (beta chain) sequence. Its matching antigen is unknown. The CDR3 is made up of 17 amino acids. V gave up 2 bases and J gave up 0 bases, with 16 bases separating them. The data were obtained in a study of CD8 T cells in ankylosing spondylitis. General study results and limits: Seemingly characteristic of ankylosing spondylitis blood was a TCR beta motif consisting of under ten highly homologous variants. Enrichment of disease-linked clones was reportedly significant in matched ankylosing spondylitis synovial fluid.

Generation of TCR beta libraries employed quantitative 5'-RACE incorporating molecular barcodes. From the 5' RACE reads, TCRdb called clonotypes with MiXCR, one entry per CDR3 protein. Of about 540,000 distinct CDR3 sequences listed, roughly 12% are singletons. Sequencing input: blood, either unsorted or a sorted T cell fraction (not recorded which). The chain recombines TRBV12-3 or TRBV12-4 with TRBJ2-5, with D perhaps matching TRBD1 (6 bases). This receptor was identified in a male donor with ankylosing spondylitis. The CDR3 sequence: CASSLFSGTPNQETQYF. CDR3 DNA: TGTGCCAGCAGTTTATTCTCCGGGACACCTAACCAAGAGACCCAGTACTTC.